The sequence of this TCR beta chain was determined in a study of T cells in Graves' hyperthyroidism and ophthalmopathy. In this sample, this clonotype turned up many times. Its target is unknown. Overall study results and limits: The model anticipated ophthalmopathy a median about six months pre-onset. Most thyroid clonotypes expanded above 0.001 were also detected in blood.

Authors of the study amplified TCR beta CDR3 regions from RNA transcripts. The HTBI primer set drove a first-round RT-PCR of the TCR CDR3. TCRdb ran MiXCR on the multiplex PCR reads and lists one entry per CDR3 protein. Of 550,000 to 800,000 distinct CDR3 sequences listed, about 17% were seen once; the top ten hold under 9.5%. Sequenced: blood. This sequence was found in a man between 18 and 29 years old with Graves' hyperthyroidism.

The DNA for the CDR3 is TGTGCCAGCCGACCTCGTAGCACAGATACGCAGTATTTT. It translates to CASRPRSTDTQYF. The rearrangement joins TRBV27 to TRBJ2-3; D uncertain. Germline V gives CDR1 MNHEY, CDR2 SMNVEV (reference sequence). CDR3 length equals 13 residues. The germline V and J ends were trimmed by 8 bases and 0 bases, with 9 bases remaining between them.